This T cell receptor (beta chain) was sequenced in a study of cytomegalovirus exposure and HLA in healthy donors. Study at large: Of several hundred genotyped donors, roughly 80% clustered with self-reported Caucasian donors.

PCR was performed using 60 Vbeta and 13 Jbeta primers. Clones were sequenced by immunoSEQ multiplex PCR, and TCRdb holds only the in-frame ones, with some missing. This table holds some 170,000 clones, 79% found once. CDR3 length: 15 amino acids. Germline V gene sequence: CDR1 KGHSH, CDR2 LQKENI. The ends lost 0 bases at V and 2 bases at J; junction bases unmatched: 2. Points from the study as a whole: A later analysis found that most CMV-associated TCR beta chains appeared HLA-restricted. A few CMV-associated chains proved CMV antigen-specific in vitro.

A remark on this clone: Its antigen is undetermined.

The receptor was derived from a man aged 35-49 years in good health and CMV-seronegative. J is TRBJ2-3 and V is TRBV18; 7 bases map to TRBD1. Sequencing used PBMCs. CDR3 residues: CASSPPGQLTDTQYF. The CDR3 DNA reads TGTGCCAGCTCACCACCGGGACAGCTCACAGATACGCAGTATTTT.